A selection of T cell receptor beta chains follows, all from one sample in a study of Ad26.COV2.S vaccination and SARS-CoV-2 variants. Clones were read by immunoSEQ multiplex PCR, and TCRdb kept only the in-frame ones, dropping some. The sample yields a few hundred thousand clones, 83% seen once. Here the sequenced sample was peripheral blood, taken in a trial of Ad26.COV2.S vaccine versus placebo. The receptor source for this set is a person between 18 and 65 years old who received the Ad26.COV2.S COVID-19 vaccine or a placebo. CDR3s include the opening cysteine and the closing phenylalanine or tryptophan. The D gene is left open where the match is weak. The size of a clone is reported for some rows only, either as once, few or many, or as a class for expanded clones.

TRBJ2-5 TRBV29-1 NA NA TGCAGCGTTCTATGGGGGCCTCAAGAGACCCAGTACTTC CSVLWGPQETQYF
TRBJ2-1 TRBV5-4 NA NA TGTGCCAGCAGCTTGGGAGTCGGATCCGTCTCCTACAATGAGCAGTTCTTC CASSLGVGSVSYNEQFF
TRBJ2-7 TRBV12-3/TRBV12-4 NA NA TGTGCCAACCCGAGACAGGAATTCTACGAGCAGTACTTC CANPRQEFYEQYF
TRBJ1-4 TRBV5-4 NA NA TGTGCCAGCAGTCGGGGTGGCTTAGGAACTAATGAAAAACTGTTTTTT CASSRGGLGTNEKLFF
TRBJ2-2 TRBV7-2 once TRBD2 TGTGCCAGCAGAACGGGGGGGCTTACCGGGGAGCTGTTTTTT CASRTGGLTGELFF
TRBJ2-1 TRBV2 NA NA TGTGCCAGCAGTGAGGAAGGACAGAGCTCCTACAATGAGCAGTTCTTC CASSEEGQSSYNEQFF
TRBJ2-5 TRBV7-2 NA NA TGTGCCAGCAGCTTAGAATTTTTCGGGGGTGCGGAGACCCAGTACTTC CASSLEFFGGAETQYF
TRBJ2-5 TRBV10-2 once TRBD1 TGCGCCACCTCAGGGGGCGATGGGTCACAAGAGACCCAGTACTTC CATSGGDGSQETQYF
TRBJ1-6 TRBV9 NA NA TGTGCCAGCAGCGTAGGGCGGGTGGCTTATAATTCACCCCTCCACTTT CASSVGRVAYNSPLHF
TRBJ1-2 TRBV7-2 NA NA TGTGCCAGCAGCTTAGGCCCAGGGAACTATGGCTACACCTTC CASSLGPGNYGYTF
TRBJ1-1 TRBV6-5 few NA TGTGCCAGCTTACGTCTTGACGCCACTGAAGCTTTCTTT CASLRLDATEAFF
TRBJ1-4 TRBV2 few TRBD1 TGTGCCAGCAGTGCCACGGGACAGGGAAATGAAAAACTGTTTTTT CASSATGQGNEKLFF
TRBJ2-2 TRBV5-1 few TRBD2 TGCGCCAGCAGCAGCGGACTAGCGGGAGCCGGGGAGCTGTTTTTT CASSSGLAGAGELFF
TRBJ1-1 TRBV5-1 NA NA TGCGCCAGCAGCCTGTGGACCGTGGACACTGAAGCTTTCTTT CASSLWTVDTEAFF
TRBJ2-5 TRBV11-2 NA NA TGTGCCAGCAGAGGGGGAGTGGAGACCCAGTACTTC CASRGGVETQYF
TRBJ1-5 TRBV29-1 NA NA TGCAGCGTTAGGAGGGGGGATAGCAATCAGCCCCAGCATTTT CSVRRGDSNQPQHF
TRBJ1-5 TRBV27 NA NA TGTGCCAGCAGTTTATCGGGCAGCAATCAGCCCCAGCATTTT CASSLSGSNQPQHF
TRBJ2-1 TRBV7-3 NA NA TGTGCCAGCAGCTTCGCGGGGAATGAGCAGTTCTTC CASSFAGNEQFF
TRBJ2-2 TRBV7-2 NA TRBD2 TGTGCCAGCAGCCGTGGACTAGCGGGGGGGCTATCCGGGGAGCTGTTTTTT CASSRGLAGGLSGELFF
TRBJ2-2 TRBV19 once NA TGTGCCAGTAGTATCCCTGGGCAGGGGAAGGGCACCGGGGAGCTGTTTTTT CASSIPGQGKGTGELFF
TRBJ1-6 TRBV9 NA NA TGTGCCAGCAGCGTACGGCCCTCACGGAATTCACCCCTCCACTTT CASSVRPSRNSPLHF
TRBJ1-2 TRBV5-4 NA NA TGTGCCAGCACGTTAAGGGGGTCGGGTAACTATGGCTACACCTTC CASTLRGSGNYGYTF
TRBJ2-5 TRBV11-2 NA TRBD2 TGTGCCAGCAGCCCGGGAGGCCAGACCCAGTACTTC CASSPGGQTQYF
TRBJ1-2 TRBV5-5 NA TRBD1 TGTGCCAGCAGCTGGAGGACAGGTGATGGCTACACCTTC CASSWRTGDGYTF
TRBJ2-5 TRBV29-1 many NA TGCAGCGGGGAGGTGGTGGAGACCCAGTACTTC CSGEVVETQYF
TRBJ2-1 TRBV6-1 NA NA TGTGCCAGCAGTTCCCGGTCCAGTGAGCAGTTCTTC CASSSRSSEQFF
TRBJ1-2 TRBV18 NA NA TGTGCCAGCTCACCGCTTGACAGCTATGGCTACACCTTC CASSPLDSYGYTF
TRBJ2-5 TRBV7-4 NA TRBD2 TGTGCCAGCAGCTCCCGGGGACTAGCGGGGTCCTCTCAAGAGACCCAGTACTTC CASSSRGLAGSSQETQYF
TRBJ2-7 TRBV3-1/TRBV3-2 NA TRBD1 TGTGCCAGCAGCCTCGCTCCGGGACAGGACTACGAGCAGTACTTC CASSLAPGQDYEQYF
TRBJ2-3 TRBV7-7 NA TRBD2 TGTGCCAGCAGCCCCTCGGGGACTAGCTCAGATACGCAGTATTTT CASSPSGTSSDTQYF
TRBJ1-2 TRBV7-3 few NA TGTGCCAGCAGCTTAACGAAGGGGTATGGCTACACCTTC CASSLTKGYGYTF
TRBJ1-4 TRBV4-2 few NA TGTGCCAGCAGCCGATCGGGGCAGGGAGAAAAACTGTTTTTT CASSRSGQGEKLFF
TRBJ2-3 TRBV6-5 NA NA TGTGCCAGCAGTTATGAGGAGCGGCCTAGCACAGATACGCAGTATTTT CASSYEERPSTDTQYF
TRBJ1-2 TRBV19 few NA TGTGCCAGTAGTATTATTTCAGGCGTAACGACCCGTAACTATGGCTACACCTTC CASSIISGVTTRNYGYTF
TRBJ2-1 TRBV4-3 NA TRBD2 TGCGCCAGCAGCCAAGCCTCCGCGGTCAGCGGGGGGGCCGGGGGGCAGTTCTTC CASSQASAVSGGAGGQFF